These 27 T cell receptor beta chains were sequenced from one sample in a study of CD8 T cells in ankylosing spondylitis. Points from the study as a whole: Several highly homologous variants made up a TCR beta motif that seemed to typify ankylosing spondylitis blood.

In TCRdb, the 5' RACE reads were re-called with MiXCR into one record per CDR3 protein. The sample holds 500,000 to 550,000 distinct CDR3 sequences, 9.5% to 15% seen once. These receptors' targets are unknown. The sample consisted of blood, either unsorted or a sorted T cell fraction (not recorded which). These receptors all come from a male donor with ankylosing spondylitis.

The V call is TRBV11-3, the J call TRBJ2-3, with a possible D match to TRBD1 (7 bases). The germline V gene encodes CDR1 SGHNT and CDR2 YENEEA. The CDR3 contains 16 residues. V was trimmed by 5 bases and J by 3 bases, leaving 18 bases between them. The CDR3 reads CASSLLGAGGTDTQYF. In DNA form, the CDR3 reads TGTGCCAGCAGCCTGCTCGGGGCAGGGGGGACAGATACGCAGTATTTT.

The sample holds a few counts of this clonotype. The chain combines TRBV27 with TRBJ2-1, with a weak D call TRBD2 (7 bases). The CDR3 consists of 15 residues. Germline V gene lookup returns CDR1 MNHEY and CDR2 SMNVEV (reference sequence). Trimming removed 1 base from V and 3 bases from J, with 10 bases in between. CDR3 sequence (DNA): TGTGCCAGCAGTTTATGGGGGGGCGTCTACAATGAGCAGTTCTTC. As protein: CASSLWGGVYNEQFF.

The chain is built from TRBV4-2 and TRBJ1-5; 7 bases align to TRBD1. Trimming removed 1 base from V and 5 bases from J; junction bases left unmatched: 8. The CDR3 length is 16 residues. Looked up from germline, CDR1 is LGHNA and CDR2 is YNFKEQ. CDR3 sequence (DNA): TGTGCCAGCAGCCAAGTCTCACAGGGGAGGGATCAGCCCCAGCATTTT. Its translation: CASSQVSQGRDQPQHF.

The rearrangement links TRBV7-2 to TRBJ2-1; D may be TRBD2 (6 bases). From germline, CDR1 is SGHTA and CDR2 FQGNSA. V lost 3 bases, J lost 13 bases, and 16 bases lay in between. The CDR3 is made up of 13 amino acids. As DNA, the CDR3 is TGTGCCAGCAGCTTTCTTAGCGGCCAATCCCAGTTCTTC. The encoded protein is CASSFLSGQSQFF.

This clonotype was counted ten times or more. This rearrangement joins TRBV5-1 to TRBJ2-5; 8 bases agree with TRBD2. The germline V gene has CDR1 SGHRS and CDR2 YFSETQ. V gave up 4 bases and J gave up 2 bases; unmatched junction bases: 7. The CDR3 runs to 15 residues. In nucleotides, the CDR3 is TGCGCCAGCAGCCTACTATCGGGAGGGCAAGAGACCCAGTACTTC. Residues: CASSLLSGGQETQYF.

This clonotype was recorded a few times. The chain links TRBV20-1 to TRBJ2-1; D is unclear. The CDR3 loop spans 14 amino acids. The germline V gene encodes CDR1 DFQATT and CDR2 SNEGSKA (reference sequence). V shed 2 bases and J shed 0 bases, with 8 bases lying between them. CDR3 sequence: CSARLSSSYNEQFF. CDR3 sequence (DNA): TGCAGTGCTAGACTCTCTAGCTCCTACAATGAGCAGTTCTTC.

This clonotype was counted at least ten times. The chain uses TRBV20-1 and TRBJ2-3, with TRBD2 matching over 9 bases. V was clipped by 0 bases and J by 5 bases; unmatched bases: 9. This CDR3 is 16 amino acids long. Germline V CDR1 and CDR2: DFQATT, SNEGSKA (reference sequence). The CDR3 nucleotides read TGCAGTGCTAGAGATTTACGGCGGGAGGGCGGAGATACGCAGTATTTT. Amino acids: CSARDLRREGGDTQYF.

This clonotype was recorded a few times. The rearrangement joins TRBV20-1 to TRBJ2-1; TRBD2 is a possible D gene (6 bases). Germline CDR1 DFQATT, CDR2 SNEGSKA (reference sequence). The CDR3 covers 15 residues. V was clipped by 6 bases and J by 0 bases, with 15 bases between them. CDR3 region: CSAARVGSSYNEQFF. The CDR3 nucleotides are TGCAGTGCCGCGAGGGTCGGGAGCTCCTACAATGAGCAGTTCTTC.

This clonotype was observed many times. The rearrangement links TRBV5-1 to TRBJ2-5, with a possible D match to TRBD2 (6 bases). Germline CDR1 SGHRS, CDR2 YFSETQ. CDR3 length equals 13 residues. V was trimmed by 4 bases and J by 2 bases, leaving 9 bases between them. The CDR3 DNA reads as TGCGCCAGCAGCCCCGGACTACAAGAGACCCAGTACTTC. Translating it yields CASSPGLQETQYF.

About this clonotype: The DNA is omitted, as the CDR3 cannot be located on it reliably, and the CDR3 follows TCRdb's listing. This chain connects TRBV7-5 to TRBJ2-4. TRBV7-5 is tagged as a pseudogene. Counting both end residues, the CDR3 totals 15 amino acids. Here the CDR3 reads CISVSESRWQNIQYF.

This clonotype was detected only a few times. The J gene is TRBJ2-5, the V gene TRBV29-1; TRBD2 matches at 12 bases. Germline V gene lookup returns CDR1 SQVTM and CDR2 ANQGSEA. The CDR3 consists of 15 residues. Trimming took 6 bases from V and 0 from J; bases not matched to a gene: 5. The CDR3: CSVEGLAGNQETQYF. The CDR3 nucleotides read TGCAGCGTCGAGGGACTAGCGGGTAACCAAGAGACCCAGTACTTC.

This clonotype was seen ten or more times. The germline gene is not matched at one end of the junction; a read error may be the cause. V gene TRBV5-6 combines with J gene TRBJ2-7; perhaps TRBD1 as D (6 bases). The CDR3 consists of 13 residues. Germline values: CDR1 SGHDT, CDR2 YYEEEE. CDR3 nucleotide sequence: TGCGCCAGCAGCTTGGGGGCCTCCTACGAGCAGTACTTC. The encoded protein is CASSLGASYEQYF.

In its sample, this clonotype was seen a few times. This chain links TRBV7-8 with TRBJ2-3; 10 nucleotides line up with TRBD1. There are 14 residues in the CDR3. Trimming cost V 11 bases and J 4 bases; bases outside gene matches: 9. Germline CDR1 is SGHVS and CDR2 is FQNEAQ. CDR3 protein: CAGMWGQGSDTQYF. The CDR3 bases are TGTGCCGGAATGTGGGGACAGGGGTCAGATACGCAGTATTTT.

This clonotype has ten or more counts. The chain uses TRBV5-1 and TRBJ2-5; either TRBD1 or TRBD2 may fit D (5 bases each). The CDR3 consists of 15 residues. Germline-derived CDR1 and CDR2 are SGHRS and YFSETQ. With 2 bases removed from V and 3 bases from J, the gap between germline ends came to 14 bases. Here the CDR3 DNA reads TGCGCCAGCAGCTTCTCTACGGGGCGCAAAGAGACCCAGTACTTC. This encodes CASSFSTGRKETQYF.

This clonotype was seen more than once but under ten times. The chain has TRBV4-1 and TRBJ2-1; the match to TRBD2 covers 11 bases. The CDR3 extends over 17 amino acids. Germline V CDR1 and CDR2: MGHRA, YSYEKL. The junction had 4 bases not matched to a gene; V was cut back by 3 bases and J by 0 bases. The CDR3 coding sequence is TGCGCCAGCAGCCATACTAGCGGGAGAGACTCCTACAATGAGCAGTTCTTC. Translated, it gives CASSHTSGRDSYNEQFF.

V gene TRBV20-1 combines with J gene TRBJ1-4; no reliable D call. In germline, CDR1 is DFQATT, CDR2 SNEGSKA (reference sequence). This CDR3 has 15 residues. Trimming removed 3 bases at V and 5 bases at J, with 16 bases between. CDR3 sequence reads: CSARPGRLANEKLFF. CDR3 coding DNA: TGCAGTGCTAGGCCTGGACGATTGGCAAATGAAAAACTGTTTTTT.

This chain uses TRBV7-9 with TRBJ2-1; 10 positions match TRBD2. CDR1 is SEHNR and CDR2 is FQNEAQ in the germline V gene (reference sequence). The CDR3 is made up of 15 amino acids. The junction had 6 bases not matched to a gene; V was cut back by 1 base and J by 9 bases. CDR3 region: CASSLDLAGDGEQFF. DNA for the CDR3: TGTGCCAGCAGCTTAGACCTAGCGGGAGATGGTGAGCAGTTCTTC. The full variable domain, with the rest looked up from reference TRBV7-9 and TRBJ2-1, is DTGVSQNPRHKITKRGQNVTFRCDPISEHNRLYWYRQTLGQGPEFLTYFQNEAQLEKSRLLSDRFSAERPKGSFSTLEIQRTEQGDSAMYLCASSLDLAGDGEQFFGPGTRLTVL.

This sequence joins TRBV15 and TRBJ1-4; D uncertain. The CDR3 has 15 amino acids. Germline lookup yields CDR1 LNHNV and CDR2 YYDKDF (reference sequence). With 1 base removed from V and 0 bases from J, the gap between germline ends came to 6 bases. The CDR3 spells CATSRGEPTNEKLFF. The CDR3, as DNA: TGTGCCACCAGCAGAGGAGAACCAACTAATGAAAAACTGTTTTTT.

The chain is built from TRBV5-1 and TRBJ2-7; no firm D call. V was cut by 4 bases and J by 3 bases, with 23 bases left in between. CDR1 and CDR2 from the germline V gene are SGHRS and YFSETQ. The CDR3 totals 17 residues. CDR3 DNA sequence: TGCGCCAGCAGCCTGGGTTCGTCCCGGCTCGCGATCTACGAGCAGTACGTC. This encodes CASSLGSSRLAIYEQYV.

This clonotype was detected many times. This sequence joins TRBV11-3 and TRBJ1-1; D uncertain. The CDR3 spans 13 residues. Trimming shortened V by 1 base and J by 5 bases, and 8 bases separated the two germline ends. Germline V CDR1 and CDR2: SGHNT, YENEEA. The CDR3 sequence is CASSLGPGTEAFF. The DNA for the CDR3 is TGTGCCAGCAGCTTAGGGCCCGGGACTGAAGCTTTCTTT.

The genes are TRBV15 and TRBJ2-1; D perhaps matches TRBD2 (6 bases). V dropped 1 base and J dropped 1 base, with 11 bases sitting between them. The CDR3 runs to 16 residues. CDR1 and CDR2 (germline): LNHNV, YYDKDF (reference sequence). The CDR3 nucleotides are TGTGCCACCAGCAGAGGCGGGACTCCTTCCTACAATGAGCAGTTCTTC. It yields the protein CATSRGGTPSYNEQFF. The variable domain in full, completed from reference TRBV15 and TRBJ2-1, reads DAMVIQNPRYQVTQFGKPVTLSCSQTLNHNVMYWYQQKSSQAPKLLFHYYDKDFNNEADTPDNFQSRRPNTSFCFLDIRSPGLGDTAMYLCATSRGGTPSYNEQFFGPGTRLTVL.

This clonotype was detected many times. The rearrangement uses TRBV12-3 or TRBV12-4 and TRBJ1-1, with D possibly being TRBD1 (5 bases). The CDR3 is 17 residues long. The ends were cut back, 4 bases at V and 0 bases at J, with 18 bases in the middle. The CDR3 spells CASSSSGKGLVNTEAFF. In DNA form, the CDR3 reads TGTGCCAGCAGTTCCTCAGGGAAGGGCCTTGTGAACACTGAAGCTTTCTTT.

This clonotype appeared many times. The CDR3 coding sequence is TGTGCCAGCAGCTACCCCCCCCACAGGGGATACCCTTACAATGAGCAGTTCTTC. This gives the protein CASSYPPHRGYPYNEQFF. The gene calls are TRBV12-3 or TRBV12-4 and TRBJ2-1; TRBD1 agrees at 7 bases. V shed 6 bases, J shed 4 bases, and the junction held 18 bases outside the gene matches. The CDR3 consists of 18 residues.

This clonotype was seen more than once but under ten times. The chain is built from TRBV5-1 and TRBJ2-3; 8 bases line up with TRBD2. CDR3 length: 15 residues. CDR1 and CDR2 (germline): SGHRS, YFSETQ. The V and J ends lost 5 bases and 1 base, in that order; junction bases with no gene match: 6. The CDR3 sequence is CASRESGSGTDTQYF. CDR3 DNA sequence: TGCGCCAGCAGGGAAAGCGGGAGTGGCACAGATACGCAGTATTTT.

This clonotype was detected many times. The rearrangement links TRBV29-1 to TRBJ1-1; no clear D. Between the trimmed V and J ends, which lost 1 base and 5 bases, there was a span of 14 bases. This CDR3 has 14 amino acids. CDR1 SQVTM and CDR2 ANQGSEA come from the germline V gene. CDR3 DNA: TGCAGCGTTGAAGCCGACGGACCCAGGACTGAAGCTTTCTTT. Translated: CSVEADGPRTEAFF.

The chain joins TRBV7-9 to TRBJ1-1; 8 bases are a match to TRBD1. Germline loops: CDR1 SEHNR, CDR2 FQNEAQ (reference sequence). This CDR3 has 16 residues. With V trimmed by 5 bases and J by 0 bases, 8 bases remained unmatched. CDR3 nucleotide sequence: TGTGCCAGCAGCCACTGGACAGGGATCCTGAACACTGAAGCTTTCTTT. Translated, it gives CASSHWTGILNTEAFF.

The chain couples TRBV20-1 to TRBJ2-7; 12 bases match TRBD1. The CDR3 extends over 14 amino acids. Germline V gene data show CDR1 as DFQATT and CDR2 as SNEGSKA (reference sequence). V lost 3 bases and J lost 5; bases outside the gene matches: 5. The CDR3 DNA reads as TGCAGTGCTAGCCGGGACAGGGGGCTTCACGAGCAGTACTTC. As protein: CSASRDRGLHEQYF.